These 9 T cell receptor beta chains originate from one sample sequenced in a study of cytomegalovirus exposure and HLA in healthy donors. With 60 Vbeta and 13 Jbeta primers, the PCR was carried out. Profiled with immunoSEQ multiplex PCR; TCRdb holds only in-frame clones, not every one. The sample lists about 140,000 clones, about four fifths seen once, with around 3% in the top ten. The material sequenced was PBMCs. The receptors were gathered from a female donor in good health and CMV-seronegative.

The chain is built from TRBV10-1 and TRBJ2-2; the D is unclear. The CDR3 covers 13 residues. Germline values: CDR1 WNHNN, CDR2 SYGVQD (reference sequence). With 2 bases removed from V and 4 bases from J, the gap between germline ends came to 5 bases. CDR3 sequence reads: CASSEEITGELFF. In nucleotides, the CDR3 is TGCGCCAGCAGTGAGGAGATCACCGGGGAGCTGTTTTTT.

This chain joins TRBV18 and TRBJ1-3, with D perhaps matching TRBD1 (6 bases). The V and J ends lost 0 bases and 3 bases respectively, with 12 bases between them. Germline loops: CDR1 KGHSH, CDR2 LQKENI. CDR3 size: 16 residues. The CDR3 is CASSPPNRAHGNTIYF. In DNA form, the CDR3 reads TGTGCCAGCTCACCACCTAACAGGGCGCATGGAAACACCATATATTTT.

The count of this clone is one. The chain carries TRBV28 and TRBJ1-6, with a weak D call TRBD1 (6 bases). The length of the CDR3 is 17 residues. Trimming left V 6 bases short and J 4 bases short, with 19 bases between. The germline gives CDR1 MDHEN, CDR2 SYDVKM. The CDR3 bases are TGTGCCAGCAGATATATACCAGGGGTGGCTTATAATTCACCCCTCCACTTT. Amino acid sequence: CASRYIPGVAYNSPLHF.

The genes are TRBV18 and TRBJ1-2; D is uncertain. Trimming stripped 3 bases from V and 4 bases from J, with 9 bases between. This CDR3 contains 13 residues. CDR1 is KGHSH and CDR2 is LQKENI in the germline V gene. The CDR3 DNA follows: TGTGCCAGCTCACCGCCTCGGGGCTATGGCTACACCTTC. It yields the protein CASSPPRGYGYTF.

The chain couples TRBV28 to TRBJ1-5; 8 positions agree with TRBD1. Germline-derived CDR1 and CDR2 are MDHEN and SYDVKM. J lost 2 bases, V lost 5 bases, and 11 bases had no gene match. The CDR3 runs to 17 residues. The CDR3 loop is CASSPLDRGGGNQPQHF. The CDR3 nucleotides read TGTGCCAGCAGTCCCCTCGACAGGGGCGGAGGCAATCAGCCCCAGCATTTT.

The V gene is TRBV19, the J gene TRBJ1-5; D not resolved. Germline-derived CDR1 and CDR2 are LNHDA and SQIVND (reference sequence). The CDR3 spans 15 residues. The V and J ends lost 6 bases and 5 bases respectively, with 17 bases between them. CDR3 bases: TGTGCCAGTAGAAATATGTTGGCAGATTATCAGCCCCAGCATTTT. This sequence encodes CASRNMLADYQPQHF.

This clone was counted once. The chain combines TRBV6-5 with TRBJ2-7, with TRBD2 matching over 7 bases. The CDR3 totals 14 residues. V shed 2 bases, J shed 7 bases, and the junction held 8 bases outside the gene matches. CDR1 is MNHEY and CDR2 is SVGAGI in the germline V gene. CDR3 loop: CASSYDLGEGEQYF. The CDR3 DNA follows: TGTGCCAGCAGTTACGATCTGGGGGAGGGAGAGCAGTACTTC.

The rearrangement links TRBV19 to TRBJ1-3, with TRBD1 as a possible D gene (6 bases). The CDR3 extends over 18 amino acids. Per germline, CDR1 LNHDA and CDR2 SQIVND (reference sequence). V lost 3 bases and J lost 0, with 18 bases in between. The DNA of the CDR3 is TGTGCCAGTAGTATGCCCCGGACAGCGACTACCTCTGGAAACACCATATATTTT. Encoded protein: CASSMPRTATTSGNTIYF.

The V call is TRBV5-1, the J call TRBJ2-1, with 11 bases fitting TRBD2. CDR3 length equals 14 residues. Trimming took 1 base from V and 8 from J; bases not matched to a gene: 2. The germline V gene has CDR1 SGHRS and CDR2 YFSETQ. CDR3 protein: CASSLSSGGHEQFF. CDR3 bases: TGCGCCAGCAGCTTGTCTAGCGGGGGGCATGAGCAGTTCTTC. Variable domain in full (rest from reference TRBV5-1 and TRBJ2-1): KAGVTQTPRYLIKTRGQQVTLSCSPISGHRSVSWYQQTPGQGLQFLFEYFSETQRNKGNFPGRFSGRQFSNSRSEMNVSTLELGDSALYLCASSLSSGGHEQFFGPGTRLTVL.